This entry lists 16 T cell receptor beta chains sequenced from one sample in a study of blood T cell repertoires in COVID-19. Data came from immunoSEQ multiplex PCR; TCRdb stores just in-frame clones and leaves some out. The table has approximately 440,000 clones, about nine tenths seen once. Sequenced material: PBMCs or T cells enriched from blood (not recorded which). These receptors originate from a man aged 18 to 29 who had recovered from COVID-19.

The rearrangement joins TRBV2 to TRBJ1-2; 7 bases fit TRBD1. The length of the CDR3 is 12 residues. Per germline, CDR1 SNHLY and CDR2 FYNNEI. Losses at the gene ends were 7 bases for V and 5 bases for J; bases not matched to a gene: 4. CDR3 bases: TGTGCCAGCAACGGACAGGCATATGGCTACACCTTC. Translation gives CASNGQAYGYTF.

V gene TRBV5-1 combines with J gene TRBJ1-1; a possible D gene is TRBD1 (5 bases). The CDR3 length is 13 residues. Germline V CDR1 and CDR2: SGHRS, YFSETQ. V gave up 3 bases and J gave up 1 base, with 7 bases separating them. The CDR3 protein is CASSYQGNTEAFF. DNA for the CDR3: TGCGCCAGCAGCTACCAGGGGAACACTGAAGCTTTCTTT.

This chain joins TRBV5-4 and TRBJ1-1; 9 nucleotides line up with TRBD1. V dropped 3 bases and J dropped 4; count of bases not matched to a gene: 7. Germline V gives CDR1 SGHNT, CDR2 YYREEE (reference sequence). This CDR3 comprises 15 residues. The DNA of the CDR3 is TGTGCCAGCAGCTGGGGGGACAGGGATGGCACTGAAGCTTTCTTT. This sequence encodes CASSWGDRDGTEAFF.

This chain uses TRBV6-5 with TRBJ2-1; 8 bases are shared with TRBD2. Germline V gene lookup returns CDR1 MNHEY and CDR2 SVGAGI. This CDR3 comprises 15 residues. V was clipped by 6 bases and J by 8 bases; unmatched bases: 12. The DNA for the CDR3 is TGTGCCAGCAGACGAGCGGGAGCCCTCTTCCATGAGCAGTTCTTC. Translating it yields CASRRAGALFHEQFF.

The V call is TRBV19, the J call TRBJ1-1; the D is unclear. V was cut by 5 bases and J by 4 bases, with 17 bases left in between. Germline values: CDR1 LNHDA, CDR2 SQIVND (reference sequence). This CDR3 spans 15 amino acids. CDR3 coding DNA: TGTGCCAGTAGTTTTCGGAAGGAGTTGGGCACTGAAGCTTTCTTT. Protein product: CASSFRKELGTEAFF.

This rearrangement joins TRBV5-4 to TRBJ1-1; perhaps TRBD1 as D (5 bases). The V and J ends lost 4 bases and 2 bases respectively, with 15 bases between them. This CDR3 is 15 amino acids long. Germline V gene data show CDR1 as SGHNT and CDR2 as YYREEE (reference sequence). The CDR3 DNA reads TGTGCCAGCAGCCCGCCCCCGGGGGTTAACACTGAAGCTTTCTTT. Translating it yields CASSPPPGVNTEAFF. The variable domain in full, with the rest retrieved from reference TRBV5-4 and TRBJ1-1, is ETGVTQSPTHLIKTRGQQVTLRCSSQSGHNTVSWYQQALGQGPQFIFQYYREEENGRGNFPPRFSGLQFPNYSSELNVNALELDDSALYLCASSPPPGVNTEAFFGQGTRLTVV.

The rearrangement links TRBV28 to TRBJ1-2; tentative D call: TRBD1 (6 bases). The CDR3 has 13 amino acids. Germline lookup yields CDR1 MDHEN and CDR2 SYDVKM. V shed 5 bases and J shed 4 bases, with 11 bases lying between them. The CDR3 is CASSPGTIYGYTF. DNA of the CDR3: TGTGCCAGCAGTCCCGGGACAATCTATGGCTACACCTTC.

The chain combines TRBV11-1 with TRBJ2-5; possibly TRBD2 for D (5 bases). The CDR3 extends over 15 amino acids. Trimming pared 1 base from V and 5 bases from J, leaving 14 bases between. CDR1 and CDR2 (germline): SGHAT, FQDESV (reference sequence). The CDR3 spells CASSLDPSGYETQYF. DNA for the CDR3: TGTGCCAGCAGCTTAGACCCGTCGGGATACGAGACCCAGTACTTC.

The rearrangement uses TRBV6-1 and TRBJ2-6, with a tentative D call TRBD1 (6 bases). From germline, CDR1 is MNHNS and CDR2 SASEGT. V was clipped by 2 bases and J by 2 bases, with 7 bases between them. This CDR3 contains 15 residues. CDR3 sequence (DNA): TGTGCCAGCAGTGAATGGACAGCTGGGGCCAACGTCCTGACTTTC. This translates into CASSEWTAGANVLTF.

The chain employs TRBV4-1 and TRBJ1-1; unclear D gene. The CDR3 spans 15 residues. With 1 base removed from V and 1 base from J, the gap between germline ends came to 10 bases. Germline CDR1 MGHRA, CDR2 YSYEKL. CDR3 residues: CASSQGPVENTEAFF. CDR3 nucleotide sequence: TGCGCCAGCAGCCAAGGCCCAGTCGAGAACACTGAAGCTTTCTTT.

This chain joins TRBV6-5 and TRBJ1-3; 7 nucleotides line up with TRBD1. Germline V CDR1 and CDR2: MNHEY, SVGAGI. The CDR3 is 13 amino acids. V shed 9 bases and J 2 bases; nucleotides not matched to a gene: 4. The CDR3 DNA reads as TGTGCCAGTAGTAGGGGGCCTGGAAACACCATATATTTT. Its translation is CASSRGPGNTIYF.

The CDR3 protein is CASSELGYQGSSGANVLTF. The CDR3 region has the DNA TGTGCCAGCAGTGAACTTGGTTATCAGGGATCCTCTGGGGCCAACGTCCTGACTTTC. The chain combines TRBV6-1 with TRBJ2-6; tentatively, D is TRBD1 (5 bases). The germline V and J ends were trimmed by 2 bases and 0 bases, with 17 bases remaining between them. The CDR3 length is 19 residues. Germline CDR1 MNHNS, CDR2 SASEGT.

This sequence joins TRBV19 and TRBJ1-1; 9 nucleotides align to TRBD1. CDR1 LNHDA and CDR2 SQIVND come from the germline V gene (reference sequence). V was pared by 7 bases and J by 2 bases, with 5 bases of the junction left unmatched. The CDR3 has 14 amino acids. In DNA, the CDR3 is TGTGCCAGTAAACGGGGACAGGGTAACACTGAAGCTTTCTTT. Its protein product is CASKRGQGNTEAFF.

CDR3 loop: CASLLAGGNTGELFF. CDR3 in DNA: TGCGCCAGTCTTTTAGCGGGAGGAAACACCGGGGAGCTGTTTTTT. The rearrangement links TRBV4-1 to TRBJ2-2, with 10 bases fitting TRBD2. V was clipped by 9 bases and J by 2 bases; unmatched bases: 6. The CDR3 is 15 residues long. The germline CDR1 and CDR2 sequences are MGHRA and YSYEKL.

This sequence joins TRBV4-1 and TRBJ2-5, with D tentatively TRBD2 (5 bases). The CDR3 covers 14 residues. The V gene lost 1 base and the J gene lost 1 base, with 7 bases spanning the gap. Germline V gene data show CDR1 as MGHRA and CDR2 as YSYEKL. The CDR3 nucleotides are TGCGCCAGCAGCCAAGGGGAGCTCCAAGAGACCCAGTACTTC. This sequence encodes CASSQGELQETQYF.

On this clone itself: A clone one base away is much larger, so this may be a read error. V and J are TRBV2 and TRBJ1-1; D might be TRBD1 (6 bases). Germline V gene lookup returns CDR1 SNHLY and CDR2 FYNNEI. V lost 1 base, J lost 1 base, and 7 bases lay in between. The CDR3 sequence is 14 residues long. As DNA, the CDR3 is TGTGCCAGCAGTGAAGGGGGGCAGAACACTGAAGCTTTCTTT. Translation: CASSEGGQNTEAFF.